Shown below are 18 T cell receptor beta chains from a single sample sequenced in a study of cytomegalovirus exposure and HLA in healthy donors. The PCR was carried out with 60 Vbeta primers and 13 Jbeta primers. This table comes from immunoSEQ multiplex PCR, and its TCRdb copy is limited to in-frame clones, with some not included. The sample shows over 90,000 clones, 60% to 80% of them seen only once. The sequenced sample was PBMCs. The receptors derive from a woman between 50 and 59 years old in good health and CMV-seropositive.

The rearrangement links TRBV28 to TRBJ2-5; the match to TRBD2 covers 14 bases. The DNA end favors TRBJ2-7, so the J call may be wrong. The germline CDR1 and CDR2 sequences are MDHEN and SYDVKM. The CDR3 totals 15 residues. The CDR3 DNA reads as TGTGCCAGCAGTTCCGGGACTAGCGGGAGCCACGAGCAGTACTTC. Encoded protein: CASSSGTSGSHEQYF.

This clone has only a few counts. The chain joins TRBV7-8 to TRBJ1-5, with 7 bases fitting TRBD1. The V and J ends lost 1 base and 2 bases, in that order; junction bases with no gene match: 2. This CDR3 spans 15 amino acids. CDR1 is SGHVS and CDR2 is FQNEAQ in the germline V gene. DNA for the CDR3: TGTGCCAGCAGCTTAGAGGGGGCGGGCAATCAGCCCCAGCATTTT. Protein sequence: CASSLEGAGNQPQHF.

The chain joins TRBV6-4 to TRBJ2-3; weak D call: TRBD2 (5 bases). Germline values: CDR1 MRHNA, CDR2 SNTAGT. V was shortened by 3 bases and J by 4 bases, with 14 bases between the two germline ends. The CDR3 has 15 residues. The CDR3 DNA follows: TGTGCCAGCAGTGAACTAGGCCTTGCCTCAGATACGCAGTATTTT. As protein: CASSELGLASDTQYF.

The J gene is TRBJ2-7, the V gene TRBV5-4, with 8 bases matching TRBD1. Germline V gene sequence: CDR1 SGHNT, CDR2 YYREEE (reference sequence). V shed 6 bases and J 0 bases; nucleotides not matched to a gene: 5. CDR3 length equals 14 residues. CDR3 nucleotides: TGTGCCAGCACCACAGACAGGGGCTCCTACGAGCAGTACTTC. It codes for CASTTDRGSYEQYF.

This chain connects TRBV2 to TRBJ2-7; TRBD1 aligns across 12 bases. The V gene's germline CDR1 is SNHLY and CDR2 FYNNEI. Unmatched junction bases numbered 10, after V lost 10 bases and J lost 3 bases. The CDR3 runs to 15 residues. CDR3 amino acids: CATFYGTGGNYEQYF. In nucleotides, the CDR3 is TGTGCCACGTTTTATGGGACAGGGGGCAACTACGAGCAGTACTTC.

The chain recombines TRBV14 with TRBJ2-1, with TRBD2 identical over 11 bases. Germline-derived CDR1 and CDR2 are SGHDN and FVKESK. The CDR3 sequence is 15 residues long. With 0 bases clipped from V and 9 bases from J, the junction kept 4 bases outside the gene matches. The DNA of the CDR3 is TGTGCCAGCAGCCAAGATCTAGCGGGAGGCTCTGAGCAGTTCTTC. Translation gives CASSQDLAGGSEQFF.

V and J are TRBV14 and TRBJ1-1; 7 bases align to TRBD1. Germline lookup yields CDR1 SGHDN and CDR2 FVKESK. The CDR3 consists of 14 residues. V lost 2 bases to trimming and J lost 4 bases; unmatched junction nucleotides: 4. CDR3 sequence: CASSQRGPRTEAFF. For the CDR3, the DNA is TGTGCCAGCAGCCAAAGGGGGCCCCGCACTGAAGCTTTCTTT. Full variable domain (remainder filled in from reference TRBV14 and TRBJ1-1): EAGVTQFPSHSVIEKGQTVTLRCDPISGHDNLYWYRRVMGKEIKFLLHFVKESKQDESGMPNNRFLAERTGGTYSTLKVQPAELEDSGVYFCASSQRGPRTEAFFGQGTRLTVV.

CDR3 in DNA: TGTGCCAGCAGTAACGGACAGACTTACGAGCAGTACTTC. Translating gives CASSNGQTYEQYF. The chain carries TRBV28 and TRBJ2-5; D possibly corresponds to TRBD1 (6 bases). The DNA matches TRBJ2-7 better at its end, which makes the J call doubtful. The CDR3 length is 13 residues. Germline lookup yields CDR1 MDHEN and CDR2 SYDVKM.

The chain has TRBV7-9 and TRBJ2-5, with TRBD1 matching over 9 bases. Germline CDR1 is SEHNR and CDR2 is FQNEAQ (reference sequence). The CDR3 is 16 amino acids. The V segment lost 4 bases and the J segment 5 bases; nucleotides outside the gene matches: 11. Here the CDR3 DNA reads TGTGCCAGCAGCTACCGGGACAGGGAAATGTTTGAGACCCAGTACTTC. Protein sequence: CASSYRDREMFETQYF.

The V and J genes are TRBV5-8 and TRBJ1-6; D is undetermined. The ends were cut back, 2 bases at V and 7 bases at J, with 13 bases in the middle. This CDR3 is 15 amino acids long. Germline V gene lookup returns CDR1 SGHTS and CDR2 YDEGEE. CDR3 DNA: TGTGCCAGCAGCTTTGTAGGAACAGAGAATTCACCCCTCCACTTT. Translating it yields CASSFVGTENSPLHF. Combining the CDR3 with reference TRBV5-8 and TRBJ1-6 gives the whole variable domain EAGVTQSPTHLIKTRGQQATLRCSPISGHTSVYWYQQALGLGLQFLLWYDEGEERNRGNFPPRFSGRQFPNYSSELNVNALELEDSALYLCASSFVGTENSPLHFGNGTRLTVT.

This clone has only a few counts. In this CDR3 the conserved last residue, phenylalanine or tryptophan, is missing, so a read error is likely. The rearrangement uses TRBV7-9 and TRBJ2-7; 11 nucleotides line up with TRBD2. The ends lost 6 bases at V and 4 bases at J; junction bases unmatched: 8. The CDR3 sequence is 15 residues long. The V gene's germline CDR1 is SEHNR and CDR2 FQNEAQ (reference sequence). The DNA of the CDR3 is TGTGCCAGCAGTCACACTAGCGGGAGTCCGTACGAGCAGTACCTC. Translation gives CASSHTSGSPYEQYL.

The chain links TRBV19 to TRBJ2-1; D not resolved. CDR1 LNHDA and CDR2 SQIVND come from the germline V gene (reference sequence). The CDR3 contains 13 residues. Trimming cost V 5 bases and J 8 bases, with 13 bases left between them. CDR3 loop: CASSSKTWDEQFF. For the CDR3, the DNA is TGTGCCAGTAGTTCAAAGACTTGGGATGAGCAGTTCTTC.

The chain uses TRBV11-3 and TRBJ2-5, with TRBD1 as a possible D gene (5 bases). Judging by the DNA end, TRBJ2-7 fits better; the J call may be wrong. This CDR3 spans 14 amino acids. Germline values: CDR1 SGHNT, CDR2 YENEEA. DNA for the CDR3: TGTGCCAGCAGCTTACGGCAGGGAAGGGGCGAGCAGTACTTC. This sequence encodes CASSLRQGRGEQYF.

J is TRBJ1-1 and V is TRBV16; perhaps TRBD1 as D (5 bases). Germline assignment: CDR1 KGHSY and CDR2 FQNENV. There are 13 residues in the CDR3. V was clipped by 6 bases and J by 0 bases, with 8 bases between them. The CDR3 DNA reads as TGTGCCAGCAGTCGACAGATGAACACTGAAGCTTTCTTT. Its protein product is CASSRQMNTEAFF.

Of note for this clone: An end of the junction does not agree with germline; a read error may underlie this. This sequence joins TRBV10-1 and TRBJ2-1; 8 positions agree with TRBD2. From germline, CDR1 is WNHNN and CDR2 SYGVQD (reference sequence). The CDR3 covers 17 residues. The CDR3 sequence is CASSEGWGPTSVTPRIF. The CDR3 region has the DNA TGCGCCAGCAGTGAGGGTTGGGGCCCGACTAGCGTCACACCCCGCATCTTC.

In this sample, this clone turned up once. The gene calls are TRBV7-9 and TRBJ2-7; D remains ambiguous. From germline, CDR1 is SEHNR and CDR2 FQNEAQ (reference sequence). The CDR3 sequence is 13 residues long. The V end lost 3 bases, the J end lost 0 bases, and 6 bases lay between the germline ends. CDR3 coding DNA: TGTGCCAGCAGCTTCCCCAGCTCCTACGAGCAGTACTTC. This sequence encodes CASSFPSSYEQYF. Full variable domain (remainder filled in from reference TRBV7-9 and TRBJ2-7): DTGVSQNPRHKITKRGQNVTFRCDPISEHNRLYWYRQTLGQGPEFLTYFQNEAQLEKSRLLSDRFSAERPKGSFSTLEIQRTEQGDSAMYLCASSFPSSYEQYFGPGTRLTVT.

The chain joins TRBV15 to TRBJ1-3, with 7 bases aligning to TRBD1. V dropped 1 base and J dropped 0; count of bases not matched to a gene: 9. CDR3 length: 18 amino acids. Germline-derived CDR1 and CDR2 are LNHNV and YYDKDF (reference sequence). The CDR3 reads CATSRAKWTGYSGNTIYF. Written as DNA, the CDR3 is TGTGCCACCAGCAGAGCCAAATGGACAGGATACTCTGGAAACACCATATATTTT.

The V gene is TRBV2, the J gene TRBJ2-1; maybe TRBD1 (6 bases). The V and J ends lost 5 bases and 6 bases respectively, with 17 bases between them. This CDR3 comprises 15 residues. CDR1 and CDR2 (germline): SNHLY, FYNNEI. CDR3 DNA sequence: TGTGCCAGCAGTCAGTCGACAGGAGAGGGCAATGAGCAGTTCTTC. It translates to CASSQSTGEGNEQFF.